This T cell receptor beta chain derives from a study of blood T cell repertoires in COVID-19. This table comes from immunoSEQ multiplex PCR, and its TCRdb copy is limited to in-frame clones, with some not included. The data hold roughly 70,000 clones, with more than 60% observed a single time. The CDR3 totals 18 residues. The sequence was collected from a man aged 55-75 years with acute or convalescent COVID-19. Sequenced sample: peripheral blood. The V gene is TRBV1, the J gene TRBJ2-5; the DNA was not used to check the table's D call, TRBD1. TRBV1 is a pseudogene segment. Here the CDR3 reads CTSSQDRPRDRGWETQYF. In DNA form, the CDR3 reads TGCACCAGCAGCCAAGACCGCCCCCGGGACAGGGGGTGGGAGACCCAGTACTTC.